This TCR beta chain was identified in a study of tumour-infiltrating T cells in Burkitt lymphoma. Overall study: Productive clonality predicted overall and progression-free survival.

In this sample, this clone turned up once. CDR3 length: 13 amino acids. V was shortened by 7 bases and J by 1 base, with 8 bases between the two germline ends. Assay: immunoSEQ multiplex PCR; the TCRdb copy retains only in-frame clones and omits some. This table holds some 2,500 clones, 88% found once. Sequenced sample: tumor tissue. This TCR was sampled from a human donor with diffuse large B-cell lymphoma. The rearrangement joins TRBV23-1 to TRBJ1-3; no clear D. TRBV23-1 is flagged as an ORF with uncertain function. The CDR3 region has the DNA TGCGCCAGCAAGCGGACGTCTGGAAACACCATATATTTT. Amino acid sequence: CASKRTSGNTIYF.